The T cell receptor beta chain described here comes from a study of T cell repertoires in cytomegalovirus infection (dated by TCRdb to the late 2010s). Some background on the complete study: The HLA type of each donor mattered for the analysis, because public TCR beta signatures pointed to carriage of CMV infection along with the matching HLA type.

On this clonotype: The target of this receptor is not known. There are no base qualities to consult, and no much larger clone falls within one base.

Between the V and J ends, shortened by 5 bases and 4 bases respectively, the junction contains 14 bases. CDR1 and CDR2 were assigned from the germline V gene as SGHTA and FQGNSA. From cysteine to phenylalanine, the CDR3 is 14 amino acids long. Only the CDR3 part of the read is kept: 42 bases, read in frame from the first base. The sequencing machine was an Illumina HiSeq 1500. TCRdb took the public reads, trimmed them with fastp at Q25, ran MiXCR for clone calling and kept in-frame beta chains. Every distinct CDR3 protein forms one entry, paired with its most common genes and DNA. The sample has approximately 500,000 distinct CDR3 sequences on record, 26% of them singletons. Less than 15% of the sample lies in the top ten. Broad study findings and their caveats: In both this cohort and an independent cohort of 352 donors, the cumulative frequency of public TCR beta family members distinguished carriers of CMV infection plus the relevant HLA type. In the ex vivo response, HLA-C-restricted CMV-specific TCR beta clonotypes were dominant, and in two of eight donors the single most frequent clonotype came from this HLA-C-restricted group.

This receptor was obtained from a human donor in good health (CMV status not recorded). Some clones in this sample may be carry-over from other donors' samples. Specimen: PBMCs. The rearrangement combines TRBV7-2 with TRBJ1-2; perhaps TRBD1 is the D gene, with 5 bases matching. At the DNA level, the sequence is TGTGCCAGCAGCGGACGCTCCGGGGGCTATGGCTACACCTTC. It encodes CASSGRSGGYGYTF.